One sample yielded the 9 T cell receptor beta chains listed below, sequenced in a study of vaccination effects on CD4 cells after COVID-19. The data were produced by immunoSEQ multiplex PCR, yet TCRdb's version contains in-frame clones alone and is incomplete. In the table there are fewer than 75,000 clones, approximately 80% of which are singletons. Which antigens these TCRs recognize remains unknown. The authors isolated CD4+ T cells after roughly eleven days of culture. Two-dose vaccination with either BNT162b2 or mRNA-1273 was given to the participants. The specimen was CD4+ T cells from PBMCs cultured without peptide, collected after COVID-19 vaccination. The source of these receptors is a human donor who received a COVID-19 vaccine.

The rearrangement uses TRBV2 and TRBJ1-2, with D perhaps TRBD1 (5 bases). The CDR3 runs 11 residues. Germline values: CDR1 SNHLY, CDR2 FYNNEI. The V end was cut by 6 bases, the J end by 6 bases, with 8 bases between. The CDR3 sequence is CASSRGDGYTF. The CDR3 DNA reads TGTGCCAGCAGCCGGGGGGATGGCTACACCTTC.

The V and J genes are TRBV29-1 and TRBJ2-7; maybe TRBD1 (7 bases). The CDR3 runs 15 residues. CDR1 and CDR2 (germline): SQVTM, ANQGSEA. The germline V and J ends were trimmed by 3 bases and 1 base, with 16 bases remaining between them. CDR3 in amino acids: CSVEGGQVYSYEQYV. The CDR3 bases are TGCAGCGTTGAGGGAGGACAGGTATATTCCTACGAGCAGTACGTC.

V usage is TRBV7-2 and J usage is TRBJ2-5, with D possibly called TRBD1 or TRBD2 (7 bases each). Per the germline V gene, CDR1 is SGHTA and CDR2 is FQGNSA. V lost 8 bases and J 1 base, leaving 14 bases between the germline ends. The CDR3 length is 14 residues. CDR3 nucleotide sequence: TGTGCCAGCCTCTCCAGGGGGGGCCAAGAGACCCAGTACTTC. Protein product: CASLSRGGQETQYF.

In this sample, this clone turned up a few times. The chain links TRBV5-1 to TRBJ1-2, with no clear D. Germline V gene data show CDR1 as SGHRS and CDR2 as YFSETQ. The CDR3 has 13 residues. V was trimmed by 3 bases and J by 5 bases, leaving 11 bases between them. The CDR3 DNA reads as TGCGCCAGCAGCTCACGGGGAGAGTATGGCTACACCTTC. Its translation: CASSSRGEYGYTF.

The chain joins TRBV20-1 to TRBJ1-6; the D is unclear. The CDR3 has 14 amino acids. Germline CDR1 reads DFQATT; CDR2 reads SNEGSKA (reference sequence). V was clipped by 3 bases and J by 5 bases, with 11 bases between them. DNA of the CDR3: TGCAGTGCTAGTTCGGGGTTCAATAATTCACCCCTCCACTTT. It codes for CSASSGFNNSPLHF.

The V gene is TRBV3-1 (or the pseudogene TRBV3-2), the J gene TRBJ2-3; weak D call: TRBD1 (6 bases). The CDR3 runs 15 residues. Germline CDR1 is LGHDT and CDR2 is YNNKEL (reference sequence). V lost 1 base, J lost 1 base, and 9 bases lay in between. CDR3: CASSQGAGGTDTQYF. The CDR3 DNA reads as TGTGCCAGCAGCCAAGGGGCAGGGGGCACAGATACGCAGTATTTT.

The V call is TRBV2, the J call TRBJ1-6; D is unclear. Trimming stripped 2 bases from V and 10 bases from J, with 18 bases between. The CDR3 covers 16 residues. Germline-derived CDR1 and CDR2 are SNHLY and FYNNEI. The CDR3 region has the DNA TGTGCCAGCAGTGAATTCGCGGGTAGGGTCGGATCACCCCTCCACTTT. Amino acid sequence: CASSEFAGRVGSPLHF. The full variable domain, with the rest looked up from reference TRBV2 and TRBJ1-6, is EPEVTQTPSHQVTQMGQEVILRCVPISNHLYFYWYRQILGQKVEFLVSFYNNEISEKSEIFDDQFSVERPDGSNFTLKIRSTKLEDSAMYFCASSEFAGRVGSPLHFGNGTRLTVT.

The chain joins TRBV3-1 (or the pseudogene TRBV3-2) to TRBJ1-1; tentative D call: TRBD1 (5 bases). V shed 1 base and J shed 10 bases, with 16 bases lying between them. The CDR3 has 14 residues. Germline V gene data show CDR1 as LGHDT and CDR2 as YNNKEL (reference sequence). CDR3 region: CASSQGSWRGGAFF. The CDR3 DNA reads as TGTGCCAGCAGCCAAGGTTCGTGGAGGGGCGGAGCTTTCTTT.

In nucleotides, the CDR3 is TGCGCCAGCAGCGCGACCGGGACTAACACCGGGGAGCTGTTTTTT. Translated: CASSATGTNTGELFF. The chain joins TRBV5-1 to TRBJ2-2; D might be TRBD2 (6 bases). The CDR3 contains 15 residues. Trimming took 4 bases from V and 2 from J, leaving 12 bases between them. CDR1 is SGHRS, CDR2 YFSETQ, per germline.